This T cell receptor beta chain appears in the sequencing data of a study of human T cells and chemical hapten exposure. Time point denoted: pre-sensitization, week 0. Specified treatment: therapeutic diphenylcyclopropenone sensitization with weekly scalp DPC. This clonotype has ten or more counts. Trimming removed 4 bases at V and 2 bases at J, with 13 bases between. The CDR3 contains 16 residues. Per germline, CDR1 SGDLS and CDR2 YYNGEE. TCRdb re-derived calls from the RACE reads in MiXCR, one entry per CDR3 protein. The sample lists more than 85,000 distinct CDR3 sequences, around 8.8% seen once, with 2.5% to 3% in the top ten.

The sequence came from a man aged 40-49 years with alopecia areata. Some clones in this sample may be carry-over from other donors' samples. The rearrangement uses TRBV9 and TRBJ2-6; D is perhaps TRBD2 (5 bases). Sequenced here: whole blood, sampled in connection with sensitization to the hapten diphenylcyclopropenone (DPC). The CDR3 coding sequence is TGTGCCAGCAGCTTGGGTCTCGGGGCTGGGGCCAACGTCCTGACTTTC. The encoded protein is CASSLGLGAGANVLTF.